The rows below give T cell receptor beta chains drawn from one sample of a study of CXCR3-negative and CXCR3-positive naive CD8 T cells. With the 5' RACE reads reprocessed, TCRdb shows one record per CDR3 protein and no DNA. This sample's clone table lists around 140,000 distinct CDR3 sequences. What was sequenced was naive CXCR3+ CD8+ T cells from blood. Every receptor here comes from a human donor in good health. Some clones in this sample may be carry-over from other donors' samples. Each CDR3 is given with its conserved first and last residue.

CDR3 protein | J gene | V gene
CSVLGENTGELFF | TRBJ2-2 | TRBV29-1
CSVVEREGTSEQFF | TRBJ2-1 | TRBV29-1
CSARDLLNTEAFF | TRBJ1-1 | TRBV20-1
CSARDLRSSGAYEQYF | TRBJ2-7 | TRBV20-1
CATSRDLGGTNEKLFF | TRBJ1-4 | TRBV15
CASRESKSLYPYERAQYF | TRBJ2-7 | TRBV25-1
CASSPDRDRDYEQYF | TRBJ2-7 | TRBV11-3
CASSVQGYEQYF | TRBJ2-7 | TRBV25-1
CASSLVLPGQGLETQYF | TRBJ2-5 | TRBV28
CASSLTEYEQYF | TRBJ2-7 | TRBV5-1
CSVIGQGSDGYTF | TRBJ1-2 | TRBV29-1
CASSYSRTGETYNEQFF | TRBJ2-1 | TRBV6-6
CASPGQGTMNTEAFF | TRBJ1-1 | TRBV6-1
CASSLSSDQETQYF | TRBJ2-5 | TRBV28
CASSEEVNGQTNTEAFF | TRBJ1-1 | TRBV10-1
CASSMGQGLSYEQYF | TRBJ2-7 | TRBV19
CASSLAFESRYNEQFF | TRBJ2-1 | TRBV7-9
CASSFWTNSYEQYF | TRBJ2-7 | TRBV12-3/TRBV12-4
CASSWTGGDTGELFF | TRBJ2-2 | TRBV27
CASNPPGLAGDEQFF | TRBJ2-1 | TRBV5-1
CASSQGGITNIQYF | TRBJ2-4 | TRBV7-2
CASSLPQGMTGGITDTQYF | TRBJ2-3 | TRBV7-8
CASTELVRTDTQYF | TRBJ2-3 | TRBV28
CASNQVGQGTYEQYF | TRBJ2-7 | TRBV13
CSVEEESSYNEQFF | TRBJ2-1 | TRBV29-1
CAGSFDRDYEQYF | TRBJ2-7 | TRBV5-1
CASSQDLVESYNEQFF | TRBJ2-1 | TRBV3-1
CASIEIAGGPPDTQYF | TRBJ2-3 | TRBV2
CASSQFFRENEQFF | TRBJ2-1 | TRBV23-1
CAISDGLAGGQYF | TRBJ2-7 | TRBV10-3
CSARTGVGQPQHF | TRBJ1-5 | TRBV20-1
CAGSDFLAGQTDTQYF | TRBJ2-3 | TRBV2
CAIHGTSGDEQYF | TRBJ2-7 | TRBV10-3
CASSFPASGGNEQYF | TRBJ2-7 | TRBV28
CASSAVGQGAWEQLF | TRBJ2-1 | TRBV7-6
CASTLGTGGHQPQHF | TRBJ1-5 | TRBV2
CASSLGPSSSDEAFF | TRBJ1-1 | TRBV12-3/TRBV12-4
CASKINRGLYEKLFF | TRBJ1-4 | TRBV28
CASKFLGQNLYNEQFF | TRBJ2-1 | TRBV28
CATSRDHYEQFF | TRBJ2-1 | TRBV15
CAWSVGVNTEAFF | TRBJ1-1 | TRBV30
CASSFTGSGGYTF | TRBJ1-2 | TRBV11-2
CASSEPSGEQFF | TRBJ2-1 | TRBV2
CASSQPGTGLQETQYF | TRBJ2-5 | TRBV4-1
CASSQEETSIHNEQFF | TRBJ2-1 | TRBV3-1
CASSLGLAPSYEQYF | TRBJ2-7 | TRBV28
CASGQVDGYTF | TRBJ1-2 | TRBV6-6
CSVLGPSYEQYF | TRBJ2-7 | TRBV29-1
CASSPGGGQPQHF | TRBJ1-5 | TRBV27
CASSPFIRPPGHWNIEAFF | TRBJ1-1 | TRBV7-2
CSAIRLGDGETQYF | TRBJ2-5 | TRBV20-1
CASSPYLDSYNEQFF | TRBJ2-1 | TRBV3-1
CSVSGLDLSDTQYF | TRBJ2-3 | TRBV29-1
CASLWSFEAFF | TRBJ1-1 | TRBV2